The rows below give T cell receptor beta chains drawn from one sample of a study of cytomegalovirus exposure and HLA in healthy donors. This table comes from immunoSEQ multiplex PCR, and its TCRdb copy is limited to in-frame clones, with some not included. The sample shows under 100,000 clones, about four fifths of them seen only once. Specimen: PBMCs. The origin of the receptors is a woman between 18 and 30 years old in good health and CMV-seropositive. Each CDR3 is given with its conserved first and last residue. The D gene is left open where the match is weak. Rows give clone size only sometimes, using once, few, many, or a class for an expanded clone.

NA,NA,TRBV28,TRBJ2-1,TGTGCCAGCCAGGTCGTGTCGGGGGTTTTAAATGAGCAGTTCTTC,CASQVVSGVLNEQFF
NA,NA,TRBV7-3,TRBJ1-2,TGTGCCAGCAGCTTAGCGGGGAACTATGGCTACACCTTC,CASSLAGNYGYTF
TRBD1,NA,TRBV19,TRBJ1-6,TGTGCCAGTAGTATAGATGGCCTCCCAGGGGGAGCTTCACCCCTCCACTTT,CASSIDGLPGGASPLHF
TRBD1,NA,TRBV7-2,TRBJ2-1,TGTGCCAGCAGCATATCCAAGGACAGGGGTTTGTTCTTC,CASSISKDRGLFF
NA,NA,TRBV6-1,TRBJ2-7,TGTGCCAGCAATCGATTGCAGGGCGCCTACGAGCAGTACTTC,CASNRLQGAYEQYF
TRBD1,NA,TRBV27,TRBJ2-2,TGTGCCAGCAGTCTCCGGACAGGGAACACCGGGGAGCTGTTTTTT,CASSLRTGNTGELFF
NA,NA,TRBV4-1,TRBJ2-2,TGCGCCAGCAGCCGAATTCAGTCGAACACCGGGGAGCTGTTTTTT,CASSRIQSNTGELFF
NA,NA,TRBV5-4,TRBJ2-2,TGTGCCAGCAGCAATACAGGGTATGGCGGGGAGCTGTTTTTT,CASSNTGYGGELFF
TRBD1,once,TRBV28,TRBJ1-2,TGTGCCAGCAGATTTACAGGGGAAGGTGACTATGGCTACACCTTC,CASRFTGEGDYGYTF
TRBD2,NA,TRBV7-9,TRBJ2-5,TGTGCCAGCAGCAACCTCCAGAACGGGGGGGAGACCCAGTACTTC,CASSNLQNGGETQYF
TRBD2,NA,TRBV6-4,TRBJ2-7,TGTGCCAGCAGTGACGGGGCGGGGGGAGCCTACGAGCAGTACTTC,CASSDGAGGAYEQYF
NA,NA,TRBV4-2,TRBJ1-6,TGTGCCAGCAGCCAAAAGGTGGGACACCTTAATTCACCCCTCCACTTT,CASSQKVGHLNSPLHF
NA,NA,TRBV7-9,TRBJ2-7,TGTGCCAGCAGCTTCGTTAGCGGTTTTGTGGCCAGGGACGCCTACGAGCAGTACTTC,CASSFVSGFVARDAYEQYF
TRBD2,few,TRBV7-9,TRBJ2-3,TGTGCCAGCAGCATCGGGGGGGCCCTCCCCACAGATACGCAGTATTTT,CASSIGGALPTDTQYF
NA,NA,TRBV28,TRBJ1-2,TGTGCCAGCAGTTTGCAAGAATCCGGGACAATTTACGCCTTC,CASSLQESGTIYAF
NA,NA,TRBV7-2,TRBJ2-2,TGTGCCAGCAGCTTCGCGGGGCCGGGCACCGGGGAGCTGTTTTTT,CASSFAGPGTGELFF
NA,NA,TRBV4-3,TRBJ2-3,TGCGCCAGCAGCCAAGAATCCGACACAAATACGCAGTATTTT,CASSQESDTNTQYF
NA,NA,TRBV10-3,TRBJ1-2,TGTGCCATCATCCCTGGGGCATCGGGACAAGGCGATTATGGCTACACCTTC,CAIIPGASGQGDYGYTF
TRBD2,NA,TRBV2,TRBJ2-7,TGTGCCAGCAGAGGGTCACTAGCGGGCGGAGCCTACGAGCAGTACTTC,CASRGSLAGGAYEQYF
TRBD2,NA,TRBV6-5,TRBJ2-1,TGTGCCAGCAGTTACGAACTAGCGGGGAATGAGCAGTTCTTC,CASSYELAGNEQFF
NA,NA,TRBV7-3,TRBJ2-2,TGTGCCAGCAGCTTAACCCCGGACTTAACCGGGGAGCTGTTTTTT,CASSLTPDLTGELFF
NA,NA,TRBV2,TRBJ2-5,TGTGCCAGCACCAAAACAGGGGGGGCGACCCAGTACTTC,CASTKTGGATQYF
NA,NA,TRBV9,TRBJ2-3,TGTGCCAGCAGCGCCGGACTCTTCACAGATACGCAGTATTTT,CASSAGLFTDTQYF
TRBD1,few,TRBV28,TRBJ1-5,TGTGCCAGCAGTTTATTATGGGGACAGTCAGCCCAGCATAGCAATCAGCCCCAGCATTTT,CASSLLWGQSAQHSNQPQHF
NA,NA,TRBV27,TRBJ1-6,TGTGCCAGCAGTTCCGGGAAGGGATACAATTCACCCCTCCACTTT,CASSSGKGYNSPLHF
NA,NA,TRBV7-9,TRBJ1-4,TGTGCCAGCAGCGCCCCGGGTGTCACTGATGAAAAACTGTTTTTT,CASSAPGVTDEKLFF
TRBD1,NA,TRBV5-1,TRBJ1-5,TGCGCCAGCAGCCCGGACAAAATGGACAGGGTTAATCAGCCCCAGCATTTT,CASSPDKMDRVNQPQHF
TRBD2,NA,TRBV7-8,TRBJ2-2,TGTGCCAGCAGCGCACTAGCGGGGGTTACTGACAGCACCGGGGAGCTGTTTTTT,CASSALAGVTDSTGELFF
TRBD1,NA,TRBV29-1,TRBJ1-2,TGCAGCGTTGAAGTAGGGACAGGGATGGGCGGCTACACCTTC,CSVEVGTGMGGYTF
NA,NA,TRBV7-6,TRBJ1-1,TGTGCCAGCAGCTCACTCCCTTCTGGGACATTGGAGAACACTGAAGCTTTCTTT,CASSSLPSGTLENTEAFF
TRBD1,NA,TRBV5-6,TRBJ2-1,TGTGCCAGCAGCTTCGTGGCGACAGGGATACCCGGCAATGAGCAGTTCTTC,CASSFVATGIPGNEQFF
TRBD2,NA,TRBV13,TRBJ2-3,TGTGCCAGCAGCCCCCGACTAGCGGGGGGGCCAGATACGCAGTATTTT,CASSPRLAGGPDTQYF
TRBD2,NA,TRBV28,TRBJ2-3,TGTGCCAGCCTCCAAGGACTAGCGGGGGCGGATACGCAGTATTTT,CASLQGLAGADTQYF
TRBD2,NA,TRBV6-4,TRBJ2-1,TGTGCCAGCAGTGAGGGCCGGGGGGATTACAATGAGCAGTTCTTC,CASSEGRGDYNEQFF
TRBD1,NA,TRBV18,TRBJ2-7,TGTGCCAGCTCAGCTGGGACAGCCGTAATTGAAGAGCAGTACTTC,CASSAGTAVIEEQYF
NA,NA,TRBV28,TRBJ2-7,TGTGCCAGCAGTCCGGGACACCTCTCCTACGAGCAGTACTTC,CASSPGHLSYEQYF
TRBD1,NA,TRBV6-5,TRBJ2-1,TGTGCCAGCAGTTATCGAGACAGGGGTGATGAGCAGTTCTTC,CASSYRDRGDEQFF
TRBD2,NA,TRBV10-2,TRBJ2-7,TGCGCCAGCAGTGAGTCGATCATAGCGGGCGACGAGCAGTACTTC,CASSESIIAGDEQYF
NA,NA,TRBV19,TRBJ1-2,TGTGCCAGTAAAGCGGCAGATACTAGCAACTATGGCTACACCTTC,CASKAADTSNYGYTF
NA,NA,TRBV4-1,TRBJ1-5,TGCGCCAGCAGCCAAGAGTGGGGCCAGCCCCAGCATTTT,CASSQEWGQPQHF
TRBD1,NA,TRBV6-5,TRBJ2-5,TGTGCCAGCAGTTTTCAGAAGGACAGGGGTTGGGAGACCCAGTACTTC,CASSFQKDRGWETQYF
TRBD1,NA,TRBV28,TRBJ2-7,TGTGCCAGCAGTCCTGCGGACAGGGTGCCCTACGAGCAGTACTTC,CASSPADRVPYEQYF
NA,few,TRBV14,TRBJ1-6,TGTGCCAGCAGCCAAGTGGGGGGTTCACCCCTCCACTTT,CASSQVGGSPLHF
TRBD2,NA,TRBV4-2,TRBJ2-5,TGTGCCAGCAGCCACCAAGGAGGGCGGGGGGGTCAAGAGACCCAGTACTTC,CASSHQGGRGGQETQYF
NA,once,TRBV6-5,TRBJ1-2,TGTGCCAGCAGTTACCCTCAGGCGATCCTTCGATATGGCTACACCTTC,CASSYPQAILRYGYTF
TRBD1,NA,TRBV6-1,TRBJ1-1,TGTGCCAGCAGTGAAGGGGAGGACAGGTCCACTGAAGCTTTCTTT,CASSEGEDRSTEAFF
NA,NA,TRBV7-9,TRBJ1-5,TGTGCCAGCGGAGGAAACACGAGCAATCAGCCCCAGCATTTT,CASGGNTSNQPQHF
NA,NA,TRBV7-2,TRBJ2-7,TGTGCCAGCAGCCTCGAGCGGGGACACTACGAGCAGTACTTC,CASSLERGHYEQYF
NA,NA,TRBV10-3,TRBJ2-3,TGTGCCATCAGAGGGGCCTTTAGCACAGATACGCAGTATTTT,CAIRGAFSTDTQYF
TRBD1,few,TRBV2,TRBJ1-2,TGTGCCAGCCAACCGGGACAGGCTGGCTACACCTTC,CASQPGQAGYTF
TRBD1,NA,TRBV15,TRBJ1-1,TGTGCCACCAGCAGGGAACAGGGGGCTGGAGGGACTGAAGCTTTCTTT,CATSREQGAGGTEAFF
TRBD1,NA,TRBV6-5,TRBJ1-2,TGTGCCAGCAGTTACTCCGGACAGGGTGACTATGGCTACACCTTC,CASSYSGQGDYGYTF
NA,NA,TRBV6-6,TRBJ1-4,TGTGCCAGCAGTGCGAGGGCCTGGGGTGAAAAACTGTTTTTT,CASSARAWGEKLFF
TRBD1,NA,TRBV19,TRBJ1-6,TGTGCCAGTAGTACCGGACAGGGAATGCGGTCACCCCTCCACTTT,CASSTGQGMRSPLHF
NA,NA,TRBV28,TRBJ1-1,TGTGCCAGCAGTCCCCCCCGGCAGGGAAGCATCAAGAACACTGAAGCTTTCTTT,CASSPPRQGSIKNTEAFF
NA,NA,TRBV28,TRBJ2-7,TGTGCCAGCAGTTCGCAGGGGCCCGAGCAGTACTTC,CASSSQGPEQYF
NA,NA,TRBV5-4,TRBJ2-3,TGTGCCAGCAGTCCGAAGACTCTCACAGATACGCAGTATTTT,CASSPKTLTDTQYF
NA,NA,TRBV5-1,TRBJ1-1,TGCGCCAGCAGCTTGGACGGGGGGTCCACTGAAGCTTTCTTT,CASSLDGGSTEAFF
TRBD1,NA,TRBV7-9,TRBJ2-4,TGTGCCAGCAGCTTGGGCAGGGGGCTTGGAAACATTCAGTACTTC,CASSLGRGLGNIQYF